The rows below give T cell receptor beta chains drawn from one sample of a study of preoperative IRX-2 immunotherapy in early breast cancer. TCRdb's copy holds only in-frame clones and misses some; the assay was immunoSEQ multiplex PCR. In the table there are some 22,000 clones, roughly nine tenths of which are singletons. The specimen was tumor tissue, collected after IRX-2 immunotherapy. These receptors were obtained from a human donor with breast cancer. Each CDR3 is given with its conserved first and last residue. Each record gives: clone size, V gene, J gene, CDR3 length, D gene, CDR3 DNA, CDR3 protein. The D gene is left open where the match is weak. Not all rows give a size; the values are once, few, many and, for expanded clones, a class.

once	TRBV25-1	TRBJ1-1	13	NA	TGTGCCAGCAGGACAGAATTGAACACTGAAGCTTTCTTT	CASRTELNTEAFF
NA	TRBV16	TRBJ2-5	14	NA	TGTGCCAGCAGCCAATCGCAGGACGGGAAGACCCAGTACTTC	CASSQSQDGKTQYF
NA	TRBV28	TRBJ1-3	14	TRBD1	TGTGCCAGCAGTTTGGACAGGGCGGGAAACACCATATATTTT	CASSLDRAGNTIYF
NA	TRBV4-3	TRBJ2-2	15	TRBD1	TGCGCCAGCAGCCAAGGACAGGGGGCGGTCGGGGAGCTGTTTTTT	CASSQGQGAVGELFF
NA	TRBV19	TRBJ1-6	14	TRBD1	TGTGCCGCTAGGGGGCAGGGGTGGAATTCACCCCTCCACTTT	CAARGQGWNSPLHF
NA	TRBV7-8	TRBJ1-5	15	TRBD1	TGTGCCAGCAGCTTATTCGGGACAGGGGATCAGCCCCAGCATTTT	CASSLFGTGDQPQHF
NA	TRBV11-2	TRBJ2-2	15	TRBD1	TGTGCCAGCAGCTGGGACAGGGGTAACACCGGGGAGCTGTTTTTT	CASSWDRGNTGELFF
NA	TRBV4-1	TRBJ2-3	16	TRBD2	TGCGCCAGCAGCCAGAACAGCGGGGGGGCCGAAGATACGCAGTATTTT	CASSQNSGGAEDTQYF
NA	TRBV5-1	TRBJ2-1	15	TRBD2	TGCGCCAGCAGCTCATCTAGCGGGACCGGTGGGGAGCAGTTCTTC	CASSSSSGTGGEQFF
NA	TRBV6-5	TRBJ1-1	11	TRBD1	TGTGCCACCAGGGGGACCACTGAAGCTTTCTTT	CATRGTTEAFF
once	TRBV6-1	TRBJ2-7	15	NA	TGTGCCAGCAGTGGCTTGGGGACTCTCACCTACGAGCAGTACTTC	CASSGLGTLTYEQYF
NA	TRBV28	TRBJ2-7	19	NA	TGTGCCAGCAGTTCGTGGACTAGTAGGATGGGATTCCAGGGGAACGAGCAGTACTTC	CASSSWTSRMGFQGNEQYF
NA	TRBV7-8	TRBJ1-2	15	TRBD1	TGTGCCAGCAGCTTAGCCCGGGACAGGGCCTATGGCTACACCTTC	CASSLARDRAYGYTF
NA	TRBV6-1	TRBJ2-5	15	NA	TGTGCCAGCAGTGAAGTACGCCTAGCCGGCGAGACCCAGTACTTC	CASSEVRLAGETQYF
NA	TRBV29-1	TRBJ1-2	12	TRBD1	TGCAGCGTTGGCTCCGACAGGGTTGGCTACACCTTC	CSVGSDRVGYTF
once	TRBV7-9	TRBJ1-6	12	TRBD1	TGTGCCAGCAGAACAGGGGAATCACCCCTCCACTTT	CASRTGESPLHF
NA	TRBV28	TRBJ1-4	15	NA	TGTGCCAGCAGTTCCTTGGACAGAACTAATGAAAAACTGTTTTTT	CASSSLDRTNEKLFF
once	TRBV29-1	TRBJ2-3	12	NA	TGCAGCGGGGAGACTGGTACAGATACGCAGTATTTT	CSGETGTDTQYF
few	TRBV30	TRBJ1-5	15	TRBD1	TGTGCCTGGAGTCCTGGACAGGGCAGCAATCAGCCCCAGCATTTT	CAWSPGQGSNQPQHF
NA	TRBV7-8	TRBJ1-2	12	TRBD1	TGTGCCAGCAGCCTAGACAGGGAGGGCTACACCTTC	CASSLDREGYTF
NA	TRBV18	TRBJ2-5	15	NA	TGTGCCAGCTCACCACCGGCAACTCCCCAAGAGACCCAGTACTTC	CASSPPATPQETQYF
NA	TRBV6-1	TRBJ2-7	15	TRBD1	TGTGCCAGCAGTGAAGTCCGGGACAGAGCCTACGAGCAGTACTTC	CASSEVRDRAYEQYF
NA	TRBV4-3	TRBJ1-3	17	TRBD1	TGCGCCAGCAGCCGAACTCCAACAGGGGAAGCTGGAAACACCATATATTTT	CASSRTPTGEAGNTIYF
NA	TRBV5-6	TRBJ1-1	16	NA	TGTGCCAGCAGCTTCCTTGGGGGTGGGCAGAACACTGAAGCTTTCTTT	CASSFLGGGQNTEAFF
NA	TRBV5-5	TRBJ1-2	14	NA	TGTGCCAGCAATATAGCGGGACGGAACTATGGCTACACCTTC	CASNIAGRNYGYTF
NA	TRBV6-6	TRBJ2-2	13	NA	TGTGCCAGCCTTTTACAGGTCACCGGGGAGCCGTTTTTT	CASLLQVTGEPFF
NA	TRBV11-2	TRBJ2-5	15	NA	TGTGCCAGCAGCTGGAGGGGGAGGGGCCAAGAGACCCAGTACTTC	CASSWRGRGQETQYF
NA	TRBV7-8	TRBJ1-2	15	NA	TGTGCCAGCAGCGAACCTGGGTTGGGGCACTATGGCTACACCTTC	CASSEPGLGHYGYTF
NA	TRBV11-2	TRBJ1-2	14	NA	TGTGCCAGCAGCTTAGATCGGTACATGGATGGCTACACCTTC	CASSLDRYMDGYTF
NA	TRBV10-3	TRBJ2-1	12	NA	TGTGCCATCAGTGAAATGAGCGGTGAGCAGTTCTTC	CAISEMSGEQFF
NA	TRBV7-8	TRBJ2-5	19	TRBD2	TGTGCCAGCAGCTACTTTAGGGGTAGCGGGAGGCAAAACCAAGAGACCCAGTACTTC	CASSYFRGSGRQNQETQYF
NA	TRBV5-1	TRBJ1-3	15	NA	TGCGCCAGCAGCTTGGGGGGCGATGATGGAAACACCATATATTTT	CASSLGGDDGNTIYF
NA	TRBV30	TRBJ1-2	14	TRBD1	TGTGCCTGGAGGGGACAGGGGGAAGGGAATGGCTACACCTTC	CAWRGQGEGNGYTF
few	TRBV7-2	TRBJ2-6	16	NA	TGTGCCAGCAGTGTAGGGGTTCTCCCTGGGGCCAACGTCCTGACTTTC	CASSVGVLPGANVLTF
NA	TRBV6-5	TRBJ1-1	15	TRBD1	TGTGCCAGCACCATGTGGGGACAGGGGAACACTGAAGCTTTCTTT	CASTMWGQGNTEAFF
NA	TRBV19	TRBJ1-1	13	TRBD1	TGTGCCAGTAGTTGGGACAGTAACACTGAAGCTTTCTTT	CASSWDSNTEAFF
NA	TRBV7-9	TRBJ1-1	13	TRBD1	TGTGCCAGCAGCTTACAGGGGGACACTGAAGCTTTCTTT	CASSLQGDTEAFF
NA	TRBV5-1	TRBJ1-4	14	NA	TGCGCCAGCAGCTACAGGGCCCGGAATGAAAAACTGTTTTTT	CASSYRARNEKLFF
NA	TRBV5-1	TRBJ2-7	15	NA	TGCGCCAGCAGCATACAGGGATCGAGCTCCTACGAGCAGTACTTC	CASSIQGSSSYEQYF
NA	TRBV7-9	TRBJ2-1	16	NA	TGTGCCAGCAGCGCACCGACAGGGATTGGGGGGGATGAGCAGTTCTTC	CASSAPTGIGGDEQFF
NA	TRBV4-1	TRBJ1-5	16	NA	TGCGCCAGCAGCCTCGCCGGCACAACGAGCAATCAGCCCCAGCATTTT	CASSLAGTTSNQPQHF
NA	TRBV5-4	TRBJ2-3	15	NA	TGTGCCAGCAGCTTGGATGCCAGGGCGACAGATACGCAGTATTTT	CASSLDARATDTQYF
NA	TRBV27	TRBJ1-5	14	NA	TGTGCCAGCAGTTTATCGTCCGGCAATCAGCCCCAGCATTTT	CASSLSSGNQPQHF
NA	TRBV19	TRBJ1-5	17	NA	TGTGCCAGTAGTATAGACCACAGTCCATATAGCAATCAGCCCCAGCATTTT	CASSIDHSPYSNQPQHF
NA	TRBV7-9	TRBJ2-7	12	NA	TGTGCCAGCAGCTTTGGGGATGTAGAGCAGTACTTC	CASSFGDVEQYF
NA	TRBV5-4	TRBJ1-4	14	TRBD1	TGTGCCAGCAGCGGCGGGACAGCGACTGAAAAACTGTTTTTT	CASSGGTATEKLFF
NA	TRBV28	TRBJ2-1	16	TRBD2	TGTGCCAGCAGTGCGGGGGGAGCGGGAGGCTACAATGAGCAGTTCTTC	CASSAGGAGGYNEQFF
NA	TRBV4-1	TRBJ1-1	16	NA	TGCGCCAGCAGCCAAGTTAGGAATAGCCGAAACACTGAAGCTTTCTTT	CASSQVRNSRNTEAFF
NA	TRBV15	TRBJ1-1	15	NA	TGTGCCACCAGCAGAGATAGCGAGGGTGCCACTGAAGCTTTCTTT	CATSRDSEGATEAFF
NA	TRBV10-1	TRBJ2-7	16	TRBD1	TGCGCCAGCAGTGAGTACTCCGGGACAGGTGGATACGAGCAGTACTTC	CASSEYSGTGGYEQYF
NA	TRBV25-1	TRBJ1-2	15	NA	TGTGCCAGCAGTGAGCCGGCAGCGGCTCTTAATGGCTACACCTTC	CASSEPAAALNGYTF
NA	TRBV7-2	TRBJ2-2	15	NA	TGTGCCAGCAGCTTAGTCCCCTTACCAACCGGGGAGCTGTTTTTT	CASSLVPLPTGELFF
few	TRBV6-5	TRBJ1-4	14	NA	TGTGCCAGCAGTTACGGGGGGGGAAATGAAAAACTGTTTTTT	CASSYGGGNEKLFF
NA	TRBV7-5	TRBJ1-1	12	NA	TGTGCCAGCAGCTTAGAACAACGTGAAGCTTTCTTT	CASSLEQREAFF
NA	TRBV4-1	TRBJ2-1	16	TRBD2	TGCGCCAGCAGCCTAGATGGGGTAGCGGGGGAAAAAAGGCAGTTCTTC	CASSLDGVAGEKRQFF
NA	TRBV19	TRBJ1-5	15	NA	TGTGCCAGTAGTAAACCAGGCAGGGGAAATCAGCCCCAGCATTTT	CASSKPGRGNQPQHF
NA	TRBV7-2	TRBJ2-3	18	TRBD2	TGTGCCAGCAGCCCGAGTAGACTAGCGGTTTTTGTCCCAGATACGCAGTATTTT	CASSPSRLAVFVPDTQYF